One T cell receptor beta chain is described in this entry. The antigen this receptor binds is unknown. No clone much larger than this one lies a single base away; base qualities are absent. These data originate in a study of immunodeficiency (dated by TCRdb to between 2018 and 2020). In terms of the full investigation: The repertoires were analyzed to search for VDJ recombination defects and oligoclonality. General conclusions and limits of the study: CD4+ T cell V-J pairing and productive entropy appeared similar between patients and controls. In the entropy comparisons of patients against healthy controls, patients were shown as n=3 (open circles), and an effect of thymic development was suggested only as a possibility. Severe oligoclonality, judged by top-100 and total clonotype frequencies, was seen in patient CD8+ but not CD4+ T cells.

Genomic DNA was extracted using the QIAamp DNA Blood Mini Kit and was submitted for immunoSEQ repertoire analysis. Using a standard quantity of genomic DNA template, multiplex PCR was run to amplify the CDR3 regions. PCR products were sequenced on an Illumina platform. The published analysis was carried out like this. Sequences were mapped to a reference, using V, D and J gene definitions from IMGT. Closely related sequences were merged by a nearest-neighbor clustering algorithm so that PCR and sequencing errors were removed. V, D and J usage was analyzed in productive unique and total sequences using ImmunoSEQ Analyzer tools and R version 3.6.1. The immuneACCESS repertoire file appears here via TCRdb, limited to in-frame rearrangements. These files lack a portion of the clones; in checked studies, under half of the deficit traces to unresolved V genes, and the cause of the others is not known. That table gives V, J and clone size, and the DNA gave D and trimming. A total of 4,200 or so clones appear in this sample, 91% of them only once. The ten largest account for around 4% of the sample.

The CDR3 holds 14 amino acids from the cysteine to the phenylalanine. Of all the DNA, just the CDR3 is kept, 42 bases in frame from base 1. V trim: 6 bases; J trim: 2 bases; unmatched bases: 5. The germline V gene encodes CDR1 LNHDA and CDR2 SQIVND (reference sequence). Before TCR sequencing, CD3+CD4+ T cells were sorted out of fresh PBMCs. Sequenced input: CD4+ T cells from blood. Rearrangement joined TRBV19 to TRBJ2-7; the central 9 bases match TRBD2. The TCR comes from a human donor in good health. The CDR3 is CASRSSGGTYEQYF. The DNA sequence follows: TGTGCCAGTAGAAGTAGCGGGGGAACCTACGAGCAGTACTTC.